These 27 T cell receptor beta chains came from one sample sequenced in a study of CD8 T cells in ankylosing spondylitis. MiXCR was run by TCRdb on the 5' RACE reads, yielding one entry per CDR3 protein. Here the sample spans just over 300,000 distinct CDR3 sequences, less than 25% being singletons. Source material: blood, either unsorted or a sorted T cell fraction (not recorded which). The receptors originated from a female donor with ankylosing spondylitis or in good health (not recorded which).

The chain carries TRBV12-3 or TRBV12-4 and TRBJ2-3, with TRBD2 matching 10 bases. V lost 8 bases to trimming and J lost 11 bases; unmatched junction nucleotides: 13. This CDR3 comprises 14 residues. CDR3 coding DNA: TGTGCCAGCCGATGGGCTAGCGGGAGTCGGGGGCAGTATTTT. Protein: CASRWASGSRGQYF.

The rearrangement links TRBV7-2 to TRBJ1-2; no firm D call. Germline V lookup: CDR1 SGHTA, CDR2 FQGNSA. This CDR3 region has 14 residues. The V end lost 1 base, the J end lost 6 bases, and 12 bases lay between the germline ends. The DNA of the CDR3 is TGTGCCAGCAGCTTAGGATGGCAGACCCATGGCTACACCTTC. It yields the protein CASSLGWQTHGYTF.

This clonotype was recorded only once. The V gene is TRBV5-1, the J gene TRBJ1-6, with TRBD1 matching over 7 bases. Germline V lookup: CDR1 SGHRS, CDR2 YFSETQ. Trimming at V came to 1 base and at J to 5 bases, leaving 6 bases not matched to a gene. The CDR3 consists of 16 residues. The CDR3 DNA sequence: TGCGCCAGCAGCTTGTCGCCCGGGACAGATAATTCACCCCTCCACTTT. This codes for CASSLSPGTDNSPLHF.

Only a few counts were recorded for this clonotype. An end of the junction does not agree with germline; a read error may underlie this. The V call is TRBV18, the J call TRBJ2-3; the D gene is possibly TRBD2 (6 bases). This CDR3 spans 13 amino acids. Germline V lookup: CDR1 KGHSH, CDR2 LQKENI. CDR3: CACSTSSTDTQYF. The CDR3 DNA sequence: TGTGCCTGCTCAACTAGCAGCACAGATACGCAGTATTTT.

This clonotype was seen only a few times. The chain carries TRBV5-1 and TRBJ2-1; TRBD1 might be the D (6 bases). The CDR3 consists of 15 residues. CDR1 and CDR2 from the germline V gene are SGHRS and YFSETQ. The V end lost 4 bases, the J end lost 5 bases, and 16 bases lay between the germline ends. CDR3 sequence: CASSAGTQRHNEQFF. CDR3 DNA sequence: TGCGCCAGCAGCGCCGGGACACAACGGCACAATGAGCAGTTCTTC.

V usage is TRBV7-2 and J usage is TRBJ2-7, with 8 bases matching TRBD2. Per germline, CDR1 SGHTA and CDR2 FQGNSA. There are 14 residues in the CDR3. Trimming at V came to 8 bases and at J to 3 bases, leaving 9 bases not matched to a gene. The CDR3 DNA follows: TGTGCCAGCGCCCCCGCTAGCGGGTACTACGAGCAGTACTTC. Its translation: CASAPASGYYEQYF.

The CDR3 nucleotides read TGTGCCAGCAGCCACAGGGGCGGGTTCGGGCAGCCCCAGCATTTT. Translated, it gives CASSHRGGFGQPQHF. The chain combines TRBV6-1 with TRBJ1-5, with 7 bases that match TRBD1. The CDR3 is 15 residues long. Germline CDR1 reads MNHNS; CDR2 reads SASEGT. J lost 7 bases, V lost 6 bases, and 12 bases had no gene match.

The J gene is TRBJ2-3, the V gene TRBV6-2 or TRBV6-3; D uncertain. The CDR3 totals 13 residues. Germline V lookup: CDR1 MNHEY, CDR2 SVGEGT. Trimming stripped 6 bases from V and 0 bases from J, with 7 bases between. The CDR3 sequence is CASRYLSTDTQYF. CDR3 nucleotides: TGTGCCAGCAGATATCTAAGCACAGATACGCAGTATTTT.

The chain recombines TRBV29-1 with TRBJ1-2, with 8 bases aligning to TRBD1. Germline V CDR1 and CDR2: SQVTM, ANQGSEA. J was trimmed by 2 bases and V by 7 bases; bases with no gene match: 6. The CDR3 has 13 amino acids. The CDR3: CSAADRENYGYTF. In nucleotides, the CDR3 is TGCAGCGCCGCGGACAGGGAGAACTATGGCTACACCTTC.

In this sample, this clonotype turned up many times. The chain uses TRBV12-3 or TRBV12-4 and TRBJ2-2, with D unclear. V shed 7 bases and J shed 0 bases, with 15 bases lying between them. This CDR3 is built from 16 residues. In DNA form, the CDR3 reads TGTGCCAGCAATTGGAGACGCCGGACGAACACCGGGGAGCTGTTTTTT. Its protein product is CASNWRRRTNTGELFF.

This clonotype was seen only a few times. The chain joins TRBV20-1 to TRBJ2-1, with 8 bases aligning to TRBD2. The germline CDR1 and CDR2 sequences are DFQATT and SNEGSKA (reference sequence). The CDR3 sequence is 19 residues long. With 0 bases clipped from V and 2 bases from J, the junction kept 15 bases outside the gene matches. The CDR3 reads CSARDAGPSGRTTYNEQFF. CDR3 DNA sequence: TGCAGTGCTAGAGATGCGGGGCCCAGCGGGAGAACAACCTACAATGAGCAGTTCTTC.

This clonotype was picked up a small number of times. V is TRBV12-3 or TRBV12-4 and J is TRBJ2-1; possible D gene TRBD2, 6 bases. V lost 5 bases and J lost 4, with 12 bases in between. This CDR3 is built from 14 residues. The CDR3 spells CASSRSGRYNEQFF. The CDR3 nucleotides are TGTGCCAGCAGTCGTAGTGGGAGGTACAATGAGCAGTTCTTC.

The chain recombines TRBV5-1 with TRBJ2-7; 9 bases are a match to TRBD2. The ends lost 4 bases at V and 4 bases at J; junction bases unmatched: 9. CDR1 is SGHRS and CDR2 is YFSETQ in the germline V gene. There are 15 residues in the CDR3. CDR3: CASSPKAAGGYEQYF. The CDR3 DNA reads as TGCGCCAGCAGCCCGAAAGCGGCGGGAGGGTACGAGCAGTACTTC.

The chain recombines TRBV5-6 with TRBJ1-2, with a possible D match to TRBD1 (5 bases). From germline, CDR1 is SGHDT and CDR2 YYEEEE. The CDR3 totals 15 residues. Trimming removed 4 bases from V and 5 bases from J, with 18 bases in between. The CDR3 loop is CASSRGRGRGYGYTF. CDR3 in DNA: TGTGCCAGCAGCCGAGGAAGGGGCCGGGGTTATGGCTACACCTTC.

There are a few counts of this clonotype. The V gene is TRBV20-1, the J gene TRBJ2-5; TRBD2 agrees at 15 bases. CDR1 and CDR2 (germline): DFQATT, SNEGSKA (reference sequence). V gave up 5 bases and J gave up 5 bases; unmatched junction bases: 9. There are 16 residues in the CDR3. The CDR3 region has the DNA TGCAGTGCTTACGGACTAGCGGGAGGGCCTAAGGAGACCCAGTACTTC. Translation: CSAYGLAGGPKETQYF.

This clonotype was recorded many times. CDR3 nucleotide sequence: TGTGCCAGCAGTTATCTAATGACTAGCTTCCTTTACAATGAGCAGTTCTTC. This translates into CASSYLMTSFLYNEQFF. V is TRBV6-2 or TRBV6-3 and J is TRBJ2-1; 7 bases agree with TRBD2. J lost 4 bases, V lost 3 bases, and 12 bases had no gene match. Looked up from germline, CDR1 is MNHEY and CDR2 is SVGEGT. The CDR3 spans 17 residues.

The chain is built from TRBV12-3 or TRBV12-4 and TRBJ2-3; 9 bases fit TRBD1. This CDR3 is built from 15 residues. V dropped 6 bases and J dropped 6; count of bases not matched to a gene: 10. The CDR3 nucleotides read TGTGCCAGCAGCGCATCGGGACAGGGATCGGATACGCAGTATTTT. Its protein product is CASSASGQGSDTQYF.

This clonotype was found a few times. The chain uses TRBV27 and TRBJ2-3; D gene unclear. The ends were cut back, 5 bases at V and 1 base at J, with 19 bases in the middle. The germline V gene has CDR1 MNHEY and CDR2 SMNVEV (reference sequence). The CDR3 has 17 amino acids. As DNA, the CDR3 is TGTGCCAGCAGTCCAAAGCCTCGGAACCCGGGCACAGATACGCAGTATTTT. It is translated as CASSPKPRNPGTDTQYF.

This sequence joins TRBV6-5 and TRBJ2-2; D may correspond to TRBD1 or TRBD2 (5 bases each). The germline CDR1 and CDR2 sequences are MNHEY and SVGAGI. V lost 4 bases and J lost 5, with 11 bases in between. There are 14 residues in the CDR3. Written as DNA, the CDR3 is TGTGCCAGCAGTTGGGTCAGGGAGACCGGGGAGCTGTTTTTT. Translated: CASSWVRETGELFF.

The rearrangement joins TRBV24-1 to TRBJ2-3, with 9 bases matching TRBD2. With V trimmed by 8 bases and J by 2 bases, 1 base remained unmatched. This CDR3 is built from 13 residues. Germline CDR1 reads KGHDR; CDR2 reads SFDVKD. CDR3 nucleotide sequence: TGTGCCACCACTAGCGGGGTCACAGATACGCAGTATTTT. It specifies CATTSGVTDTQYF.

This clonotype was detected only a few times. J is TRBJ1-1 and V is TRBV19; D remains unclear. Per the germline V gene, CDR1 is LNHDA and CDR2 is SQIVND (reference sequence). The CDR3 has 15 residues. The V end was cut by 4 bases, the J end by 0 bases, with 12 bases between. The CDR3 DNA follows: TGTGCCAGTAGTAGCGCGGGGATCTTGAACACTGAAGCTTTCTTT. Translation: CASSSAGILNTEAFF.

The chain joins TRBV7-2 to TRBJ2-2, with 8 bases aligning to TRBD2. Germline CDR1 SGHTA, CDR2 FQGNSA. V trimming: 5 bases; J trimming: 3 bases; junction bases outside the gene matches: 8. This CDR3 is built from 16 residues. CDR3 loop: CASSPEGLEYTGELFF. The CDR3 DNA reads TGTGCCAGCAGCCCAGAGGGACTAGAGTACACCGGGGAGCTGTTTTTT.

This clonotype was seen more than once but under ten times. One end of the junction is discordant with germline, which a read error may explain. The CDR3 DNA is TGTGCCAGCAGATCGGGACCCTACGATGAGCAGTTCTTC. Amino acid sequence: CASRSGPYDEQFF. The V call is TRBV12-3 or TRBV12-4, the J call TRBJ2-1; D tentatively fits TRBD1 or TRBD2 (5 bases each). The CDR3 sequence is 13 residues long.

This clonotype occurred a few times. The gene calls are TRBV27 and TRBJ2-5; no definite D call. This CDR3 has 13 amino acids. Per the germline V gene, CDR1 is MNHEY and CDR2 is SMNVEV (reference sequence). Deletions cut 3 bases from V and 4 bases from J, with 9 bases between. CDR3 sequence: CASSFVPSETQYF. DNA of the CDR3: TGTGCCAGCAGTTTCGTGCCTTCAGAGACCCAGTACTTC.

The genes are TRBV18 and TRBJ2-3; tentatively, D is TRBD2 (6 bases). Trimming removed 5 bases from V and 4 bases from J, with 16 bases in between. This CDR3 has 15 amino acids. CDR1 is KGHSH and CDR2 is LQKENI in the germline V gene. The CDR3 region has the DNA TGTGCCAGCTCATCACTCTCACTAGCCGCAGATACGCAGTATTTT. This codes for CASSSLSLAADTQYF.

The V gene is TRBV6-5, the J gene TRBJ1-2; no clear D gene. This CDR3 is built from 12 residues. Trimming cost V 7 bases and J 5 bases, with 11 bases left between them. Germline V CDR1 and CDR2: MNHEY, SVGAGI. The CDR3 sequence is CASTGMGYGYTF. Written as DNA, the CDR3 is TGTGCCAGCACTGGGATGGGGTATGGCTACACCTTC.

This rearrangement joins TRBV24-1 to TRBJ2-1; D is perhaps TRBD1 or TRBD2 (5 bases each). The CDR3 extends over 15 amino acids. Germline V gene lookup returns CDR1 KGHDR and CDR2 SFDVKD. V was trimmed by 3 bases and J by 10 bases, leaving 18 bases between them. The CDR3 protein is CATSDPGTQTGEQFF. CDR3 DNA: TGTGCCACCAGTGATCCCGGGACCCAAACCGGGGAGCAGTTCTTC.